Each of the 5 T cell receptor beta chains below was sequenced from the same sample in a study of blood T cell repertoires in COVID-19. The repertoire was sequenced with immunoSEQ multiplex PCR; TCRdb's copy has only in-frame clones and lacks some. The profile covers 93,000 or so clones, with approximately 80% appearing a single time and around 12% taken by the ten largest. Input material: peripheral blood. All receptors come from a human donor in a cohort sampled during active COVID-19.

V is TRBV3-1 (or the pseudogene TRBV3-2) and J is TRBJ2-5, with D possibly matching TRBD2 (5 bases). Germline CDR1 LGHDT, CDR2 YNNKEL (reference sequence). The CDR3 length is 15 residues. The V gene lost 8 bases and the J gene lost 0 bases, with 16 bases spanning the gap. The CDR3 region has the DNA TGTGCCAGCGCCCGGAGCGGAACGTACCAAGAGACCCAGTACTTC. Residues: CASARSGTYQETQYF.

The chain joins TRBV2 to TRBJ1-2; no reliable D call. Germline loops: CDR1 SNHLY, CDR2 FYNNEI. The CDR3 covers 11 residues. Trimming stripped 5 bases from V and 6 bases from J, with 7 bases between. The CDR3 is CASSQRNGYTF. CDR3 nucleotides: TGTGCCAGCAGTCAGCGGAATGGCTACACCTTC.

This chain joins TRBV9 and TRBJ2-5; 11 bases map to TRBD2. The CDR3 spans 14 residues. The germline CDR1 and CDR2 sequences are SGDLS and YYNGEE. V lost 4 bases, J lost 4 bases, and 3 bases stayed unmatched. The CDR3 DNA follows: TGTGCCAGCAGCCTAGCGGGGGGCCCAGAGACCCAGTACTTC. Its translation is CASSLAGGPETQYF.

The genes are TRBV28 and TRBJ2-1; 8 bases agree with TRBD2. V lost 6 bases, J lost 8 bases, and 9 bases stayed unmatched. Germline V gives CDR1 MDHEN, CDR2 SYDVKM. This CDR3 comprises 14 residues. Here the CDR3 DNA reads TGTGCCAGCAGGCGCGGGGGGCCCCGGGATGAGCAGTTCTTC. As protein: CASRRGGPRDEQFF.

The V and J genes are TRBV27 and TRBJ1-3, with a tentative D call TRBD1 (6 bases). This CDR3 is 16 amino acids long. Trimming stripped 4 bases from V and 0 bases from J, with 13 bases between. Germline V gene lookup returns CDR1 MNHEY and CDR2 SMNVEV (reference sequence). The CDR3, as DNA: TGTGCCAGCAGTTCCACAGGGACCAACTCTGGAAACACCATATATTTT. The encoded protein is CASSSTGTNSGNTIYF.